The rows below give T cell receptor beta chains drawn from one sample of a study of T-cell reconstitution after alpha-beta-depleted transplantation in children. In TCRdb, the PCR reads were re-called with MiXCR into one record per CDR3 protein. The sample includes 250,000 to 300,000 distinct CDR3 sequences, approximately 10% of them seen just once. The specimen was peripheral blood, collected 180 days after TCRalphabeta/CD19-depleted stem cell transplant. Receptors were obtained from a male patient aged 2-15 years who had a stem cell transplant for chronic granulomatous disease, so the T cells may come from the graft donor. Each CDR3 is given with its conserved first and last residue. D genes are given only for firm matches. Rows give clone size only sometimes, using once, few, many, or a class for an expanded clone.

j_call v_call clone_size d_call cdr3_nt cdr3_aa
TRBJ2-2 TRBV4-2 many TRBD1 TGTGCCAGCAGCATATCCGGGACAGGGGGCGTCGGCGGGGAGCCGTTTTTT CASSISGTGGVGGEPFF
TRBJ2-1 TRBV6-5 few TRBD1 TGTGCCAGCAGTTACTCTTGGACAGGCCTATTGAATGAGCAGTTCTTC CASSYSWTGLLNEQFF
TRBJ2-2 TRBV7-7 many TRBD1 TGTGCTAGCAGCTACCAGGGGGTCAACACCGGGGAGCTGTTTTTT CASSYQGVNTGELFF
TRBJ1-1 TRBV19 many - TGTGCCAGTAGTATCCGGGGGGCTCAAGGCACTGAAGCTTTCTTT CASSIRGAQGTEAFF
TRBJ2-7 TRBV28 many - TGTGCCAGCAGGTTGGTAACAGGTACCTACGAGCAGTACTTC CASRLVTGTYEQYF
TRBJ1-6 TRBV10-3 many TRBD1 TGTGCCATCCAGGGGGAGGCCTATAATTCACCCCTCCACTTT CAIQGEAYNSPLHF
TRBJ1-2 TRBV12-3/TRBV12-4 many TRBD1 TGTGCCAGCAGTTTATGGGACAGGGGGAGGGGCTACACCTTC CASSLWDRGRGYTF
TRBJ2-1 TRBV4-2 few TRBD1 TGTGCCAGCAGCCAGGGGGACAGGGTAGAGGGTGAGCAGTTCTTC CASSQGDRVEGEQFF
TRBJ2-7 TRBV6-4 many - TGTGCCAGCAATCTGGACGGTACCTACGAGCAGTACTTC CASNLDGTYEQYF
TRBJ2-7 TRBV28 - - TGTGCCAGCAGGCAACGCGGGGTCCTCTCCTACGAGCAGTACTTC CASRQRGVLSYEQYF
TRBJ2-3 TRBV7-8 - - TGTGCCAGCAGCTTCCGGGGAATCACAGATACGCAGTATTTT CASSFRGITDTQYF
TRBJ2-7 TRBV29-1 few TRBD1 TGCAGCGTTGGCTACCACCGACAGGGGAAAGGCTACGAGCAGTACTTC CSVGYHRQGKGYEQYF
TRBJ1-1 TRBV5-5 many TRBD1 TGTGCCAGCAGCTTGGATGTGGGACAGGGAATTGGGGAAACTGAAGCTTTCTTT CASSLDVGQGIGETEAFF
TRBJ2-1 TRBV14 - - TGTGCCAGCAGCCAAGTACCAGGTCCACTCAATGAGCAGTTCTTC CASSQVPGPLNEQFF
TRBJ2-2 TRBV6-5 many - TGTGCCAGCAGTTACTCTGGGGGGAGCGGGGAGCTGTTTTTT CASSYSGGSGELFF
TRBJ1-1 TRBV12-3/TRBV12-4 many - TGTGCCAGCAGTTTACACGAAACCACTGAAGCTTTCTTT CASSLHETTEAFF
TRBJ2-7 TRBV20-1 many - TGCAGTGCTAGAGCGGAGGTTTACCACGAGCAGTACTTC CSARAEVYHEQYF
TRBJ1-5 TRBV12-3/TRBV12-4 many - TGTGCCAGCAGTTTAAAGGGTGATCAGCCCCAGCATTTT CASSLKGDQPQHF
TRBJ2-5 TRBV18 few TRBD1 TGTGCCAGCTCACCGCTCGGACAGGGGATACAAGAGACCCAGTACTTC CASSPLGQGIQETQYF
TRBJ2-7 TRBV5-1 - - TGCGCCAGCAGCTCACAGGGTTACGAGCTGTACTTC CASSSQGYELYF
TRBJ1-2 TRBV7-2 - TRBD1 TGTGCCAGCAGGGACAGGGCCCAAAGGAACTATGGCTACACCTTC CASRDRAQRNYGYTF
TRBJ2-3 TRBV12-3/TRBV12-4 many - TGTGCCAGCAGTTTTCGTAGCGGCTCAGATACGCAGTATTTT CASSFRSGSDTQYF
TRBJ2-1 TRBV27 many TRBD1 TGTGCCAGCAGTTTTCTTCAGGGGGCGAACAATGAGCGGTTCTTC CASSFLQGANNERFF
TRBJ2-1 TRBV9 many TRBD1 TGTGCCAGCAGCCCTTATGCCTTACACGACAGGGCCTACAATGAGCAGTTCTTC CASSPYALHDRAYNEQFF
TRBJ2-5 TRBV12-3/TRBV12-4 many TRBD2 TGTGCCAGCAGTTTAGCGGGAGGGCGGGAGACCCAGTACTTC CASSLAGGRETQYF
TRBJ2-1 TRBV20-1 once TRBD1 TGCGGATTCCGGGACAGGGGGTCGGGAGGCGGATACAATGAGCAGTTCTTC CGFRDRGSGGGYNEQFF
TRBJ1-2 TRBV5-1 many TRBD1 TGCGCCAGCAGCTTGGATTGGACAGGGCCGCCTGATGGCTACACCTTC CASSLDWTGPPDGYTF
TRBJ2-3 TRBV10-2 many - TGCGCCAGCAGTGATCTTAGCCCAGATACGCAGTATTTT CASSDLSPDTQYF
TRBJ2-1 TRBV6-1 many - TGTGCCAGCAGGCAACGACAGAACAATGAGCAGTTCTTC CASRQRQNNEQFF
TRBJ2-2 TRBV5-1 many - TGCGCCAGCAGCTTGGGGACCCTTTCCGGGGAGCTGTTTTTT CASSLGTLSGELFF
TRBJ1-1 TRBV6-2/TRBV6-3 many - TGTGCCATCCGGAGCGGACAGCACTTTGAAGCTTTCTTT CAIRSGQHFEAFF
TRBJ2-1 TRBV20-1 - TRBD2 TGCTGTGCTAGAGCTCGAAACAGACTAGCGCCAAGCTGTGAGCAGTTCTTC CCARARNRLAPSCEQFF
TRBJ2-2 TRBV7-9 few TRBD2 TGTGCCAGCAGCGGACAACACGGGACTAGGAGGACCGGGGAGCTGTTTTTT CASSGQHGTRRTGELFF
TRBJ2-7 TRBV28 - - TGTGCCAGCAGTTTCCCCGGCCTTGGGTACGAGCAGTACTTC CASSFPGLGYEQYF
TRBJ2-5 TRBV5-1 - TRBD2 TGCGCCAGCAGCTACCGACTGACTAGCGGGAAAGGGGAGACCCAGTACTTC CASSYRLTSGKGETQYF
TRBJ2-1 TRBV20-1 many - TGCAGTGCTAGGGGCGTAGGGGGGACCGATTACAATGAGCAGTTCTTC CSARGVGGTDYNEQFF
TRBJ1-2 TRBV5-4 - TRBD1 TGTGCCAGCAGCTTTGCCGGGACAGGGGCTGGCTACACCTTC CASSFAGTGAGYTF
TRBJ2-1 TRBV29-1 many TRBD1 TGCAGCGTTGGAGACAGGGGGCACAATGAGCAGTTCTTC CSVGDRGHNEQFF
TRBJ1-2 TRBV11-2 many - TGTGCCAGCAGCTTCGCTAGGGGCGCATATGGCTACACCTTC CASSFARGAYGYTF
TRBJ2-3 TRBV14 - - TGTGCCAGCAGCCAAGCTAAGGACTATTTCTCCACAGATACGCAGTATTTT CASSQAKDYFSTDTQYF
TRBJ2-7 TRBV12-3/TRBV12-4 many - TGTGCCAGCAGTTTAGGCATCGAGCAGTACTTC CASSLGIEQYF
TRBJ2-3 TRBV9 many - TGTGCCAGCAGCGTAGTAGGAGATACGCAGTATTTT CASSVVGDTQYF
TRBJ2-4 TRBV10-3 many - TGTGCCATCAGTGAGGGGACCAAAAACATTCAGTACTTC CAISEGTKNIQYF
TRBJ2-2 TRBV12-3/TRBV12-4 many - TGTGCCAGCAGTTTCCCTGGAACCGGGGAGCTGTTTTTT CASSFPGTGELFF
TRBJ2-7 TRBV11-2 many - TGTGCCAGCAGCTTAGGAGCGATAGCTATCAACGAGCAGTACTTC CASSLGAIAINEQYF
TRBJ2-2 TRBV6-1 many - TGTGCCAGCAGCGAGGGGACATCAGTAGCCGGGGAGCTGTTTTTT CASSEGTSVAGELFF
TRBJ2-7 TRBV20-1 many - TGCAGTGCTCCTCTACGCTACGAGCAGTACTTC CSAPLRYEQYF
TRBJ2-5 TRBV30 - TRBD1 TGTGCCTGGAGCCTGACAGGGGGCCAAGAGACCCAGTACTTC CAWSLTGGQETQYF